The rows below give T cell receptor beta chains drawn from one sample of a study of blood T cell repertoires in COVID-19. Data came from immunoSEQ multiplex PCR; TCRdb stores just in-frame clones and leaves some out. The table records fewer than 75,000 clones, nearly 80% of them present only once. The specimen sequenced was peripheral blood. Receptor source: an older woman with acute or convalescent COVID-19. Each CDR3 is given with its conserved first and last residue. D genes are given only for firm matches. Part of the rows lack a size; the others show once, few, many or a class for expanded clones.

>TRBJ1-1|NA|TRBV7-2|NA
CASSLRERMNTEAFF
TGTGCCAGCAGCCTCCGGGAGAGGATGAACACTGAAGCTTTCTTT
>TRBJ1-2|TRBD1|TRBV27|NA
CASSPPDRANLGFYTF
TGTGCCAGCAGTCCGCCGGACAGGGCTAACCTTGGGTTTTACACCTTC
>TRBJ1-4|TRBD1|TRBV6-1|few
CASSELGQGYSDEKLFF
TGTGCCAGCAGTGAGTTGGGACAGGGGTATTCTGATGAAAAACTGTTTTTT
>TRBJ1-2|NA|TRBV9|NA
CASSLTGGQSGYTF
TGTGCCAGCAGCCTCACCGGGGGTCAATCTGGCTACACCTTC
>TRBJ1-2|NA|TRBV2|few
CASRTTFSYGYTF
TGTGCCAGCAGAACGACATTTAGCTATGGCTACACCTTC
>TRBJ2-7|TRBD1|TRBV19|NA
CASSPRTGVGEQYF
TGTGCCAGTAGTCCAAGGACAGGGGTCGGCGAGCAGTACTTC
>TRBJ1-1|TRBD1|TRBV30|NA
CAWTLLRQGKAEAFF
TGTGCCTGGACCTTACTTCGACAGGGGAAGGCTGAAGCTTTCTTT
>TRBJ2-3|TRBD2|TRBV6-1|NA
CASSFLAGKTDTQYF
TGTGCCAGCAGTTTCCTAGCGGGAAAAACAGATACGCAGTATTTT
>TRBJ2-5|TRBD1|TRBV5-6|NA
CASRQDTGAQYF
TGTGCCAGCAGACAGGACACAGGGGCCCAGTACTTC
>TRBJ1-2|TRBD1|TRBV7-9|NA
CASSPRDRVSHGYTF
TGTGCCAGCAGCCCCCGGGACAGAGTTTCTCATGGCTACACCTTC
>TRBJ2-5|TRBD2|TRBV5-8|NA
CASSLGGVSGQETQYF
TGTGCCAGCAGCCTCGGGGGGGTTTCTGGCCAAGAGACCCAGTACTTC
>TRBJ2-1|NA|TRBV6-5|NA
CASRLKGHPGEQFF
TGTGCCAGCAGGCTTAAGGGACACCCTGGGGAGCAGTTCTTC
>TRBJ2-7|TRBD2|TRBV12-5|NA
CASASGGTYEQYF
TGTGCTAGTGCCTCGGGAGGGACCTACGAGCAGTACTTC
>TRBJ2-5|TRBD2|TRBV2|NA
CASSLAGAETQYF
TGTGCCAGCAGTCTAGCGGGGGCGGAGACCCAGTACTTC